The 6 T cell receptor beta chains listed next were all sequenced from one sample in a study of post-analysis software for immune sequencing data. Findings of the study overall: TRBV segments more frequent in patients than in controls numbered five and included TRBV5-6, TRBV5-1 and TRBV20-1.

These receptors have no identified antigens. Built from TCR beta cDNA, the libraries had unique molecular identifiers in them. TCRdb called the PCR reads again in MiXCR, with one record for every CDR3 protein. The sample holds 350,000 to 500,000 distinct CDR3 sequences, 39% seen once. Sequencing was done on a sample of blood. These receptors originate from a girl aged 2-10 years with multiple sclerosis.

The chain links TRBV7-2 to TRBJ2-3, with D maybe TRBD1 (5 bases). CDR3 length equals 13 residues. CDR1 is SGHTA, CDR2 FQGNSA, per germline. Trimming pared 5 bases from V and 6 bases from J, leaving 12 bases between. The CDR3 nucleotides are TGTGCCAGCAGCCCCGTCAGGGCTGATACGCAGTATTTT. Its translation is CASSPVRADTQYF.

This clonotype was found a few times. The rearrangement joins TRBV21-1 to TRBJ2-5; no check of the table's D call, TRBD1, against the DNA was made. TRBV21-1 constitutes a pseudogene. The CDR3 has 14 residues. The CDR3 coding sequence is TGTGCCAGCAGCAAGCCCCGGAAGAAAGAGACCCAGTACTTC. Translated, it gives CASSKPRKKETQYF.

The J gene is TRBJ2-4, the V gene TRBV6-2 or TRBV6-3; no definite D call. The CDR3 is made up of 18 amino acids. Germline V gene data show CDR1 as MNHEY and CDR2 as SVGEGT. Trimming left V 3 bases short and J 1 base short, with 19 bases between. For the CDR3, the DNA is TGTGCCAGCAGTTATTCGACGTCGGGCGAAGGTGCCAAAAACATTCAGTACTTC. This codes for CASSYSTSGEGAKNIQYF.

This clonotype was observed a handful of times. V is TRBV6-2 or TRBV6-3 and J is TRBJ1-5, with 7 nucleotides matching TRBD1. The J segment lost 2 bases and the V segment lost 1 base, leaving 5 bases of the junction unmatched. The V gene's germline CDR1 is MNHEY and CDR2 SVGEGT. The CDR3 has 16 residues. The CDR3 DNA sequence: TGTGCCAGCAGTTACTTAGGGGGCGGTGGCAATCAGCCCCAGCATTTT. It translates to CASSYLGGGGNQPQHF.

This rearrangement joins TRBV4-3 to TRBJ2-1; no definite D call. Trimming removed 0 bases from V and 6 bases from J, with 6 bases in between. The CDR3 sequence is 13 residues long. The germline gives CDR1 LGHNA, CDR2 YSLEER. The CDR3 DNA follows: TGCGCCAGCAGCCAAGACCTTTTCAATGAGCAGTTCTTC. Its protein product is CASSQDLFNEQFF.

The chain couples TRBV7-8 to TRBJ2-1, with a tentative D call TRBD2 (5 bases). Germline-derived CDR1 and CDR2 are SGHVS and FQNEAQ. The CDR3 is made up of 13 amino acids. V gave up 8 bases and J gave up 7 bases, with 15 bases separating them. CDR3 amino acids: CASSPRVWNEQFF. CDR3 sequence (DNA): TGTGCCAGCTCACCGAGGGTTTGGAATGAGCAGTTCTTC.